This T cell receptor (beta chain) was recorded in a study of response to subunit inactivated influenza vaccine. TCRdb reanalysed the RT-PCR reads using MiXCR and keeps one entry per CDR3 protein. Of approximately 700,000 distinct CDR3 sequences in the sample, approximately 15% were seen once. This clonotype has a handful of counts. V lost 4 bases to trimming and J lost 1 base; unmatched junction nucleotides: 12. Germline CDR1 SGHTA, CDR2 FQGNSA. The CDR3 consists of 17 residues. The receptor was derived from a man in his fifties who received an inactivated influenza vaccine. The specimen was PBMCs from blood, collected approximately 15 days before vaccination. The chain links TRBV7-2 to TRBJ2-5; 7 bases line up with TRBD1. CDR3 sequence reads: CASSWGRGGRFQETQYF. Here the CDR3 DNA reads TGTGCCAGCAGCTGGGGGAGAGGGGGCCGCTTCCAAGAGACCCAGTACTTC. Variable domain in full (rest from reference TRBV7-2 and TRBJ2-5): GAGVSQSPSNKVTEKGKDVELRCDPISGHTALYWYRQSLGQGLEFLIYFQGNSAPDKSGLPSDRFSAERTGGSVSTLTIQRTQQEDSAVYLCASSWGRGGRFQETQYFGPGTRLLVL.